One sample yielded the 6 T cell receptor beta chains listed below, sequenced in a study of T-cell memory formation after mild COVID-19. TCRdb itself ran the 5' RACE reads through MiXCR, one entry per CDR3 protein. In the table there are 200,000 to 250,000 distinct CDR3 sequences, 15% of which are singletons. What was sequenced was PBMCs or a T cell subset sorted from them (not recorded which). The receptors shown here come from an adult woman who had mild COVID-19 (a few samples of this study predate the infection). Cell type and time point are not known.

The table lists this clonotype with a few counts. This chain links TRBV5-1 with TRBJ2-1; D gene uncertain. CDR3 length: 16 amino acids. V lost 3 bases and J 6 bases, leaving 19 bases between the germline ends. CDR1 is SGHRS and CDR2 is YFSETQ in the germline V gene. CDR3 DNA: TGCGCCAGCAGCTCGACCCCAAGGTATTTTACCAATGAGCAGTTCTTC. This translates into CASSSTPRYFTNEQFF.

V and J are TRBV14 and TRBJ2-1; D not certain. CDR1 and CDR2 from the germline V gene are SGHDN and FVKESK. Trimming removed 3 bases from V and 5 bases from J, with 5 bases in between. CDR3 size: 12 residues. The CDR3 spells CASSHQNNEQFF. CDR3 in DNA: TGTGCCAGCAGCCATCAAAACAATGAGCAGTTCTTC. The whole variable domain, filled in from reference TRBV14 and TRBJ2-1, reads EAGVTQFPSHSVIEKGQTVTLRCDPISGHDNLYWYRRVMGKEIKFLLHFVKESKQDESGMPNNRFLAERTGGTYSTLKVQPAELEDSGVYFCASSHQNNEQFFGPGTRLTVL.

The chain carries TRBV12-3 or TRBV12-4 and TRBJ1-5; D might be TRBD1 (5 bases). The CDR3 is made up of 13 amino acids. The V gene lost 1 base and the J gene lost 9 bases, with 10 bases spanning the gap. The DNA of the CDR3 is TGTGCCAGCAGTTTAGAAGGGGCCGTGCCCCAGCATTTT. It yields the protein CASSLEGAVPQHF.

V is TRBV9 and J is TRBJ2-1, with 11 bases matching TRBD2. Trimming removed 2 bases from V and 10 bases from J; junction bases left unmatched: 8. The CDR3 is made up of 15 amino acids. The germline CDR1 and CDR2 sequences are SGDLS and YYNGEE. This CDR3 reads CASSVSTSGVNEQFF. DNA for the CDR3: TGTGCCAGCAGCGTTTCGACTAGCGGGGTCAACGAGCAGTTCTTC.

The V gene is TRBV13, the J gene TRBJ2-5; 11 bases line up with TRBD2. After removal of 5 bases from V and 1 base from J, the junction contained 12 bases not matched to a gene. The CDR3 is 18 residues long. CDR1 and CDR2 from the germline V gene are PRHDT and FYEKMQ (reference sequence). The CDR3 DNA sequence: TGTGCCAGCAGCCGCTTTGCTTGGCTAGCGGGGGGCCAAGAGACCCAGTACTTC. This codes for CASSRFAWLAGGQETQYF.

The sample holds a few counts of this clonotype. The V and J genes are TRBV20-1 and TRBJ1-2, with no clear D. Trimming stripped 6 bases from V and 6 bases from J, with 23 bases between. The CDR3 loop spans 15 amino acids. The germline gives CDR1 DFQATT, CDR2 SNEGSKA (reference sequence). The DNA of the CDR3 is TGCAGTGCCTCAGAGCGAGGCTCCTTCCTTAATGGCTACACCTTC. Translating gives CSASERGSFLNGYTF.